Presented here are 32 T cell receptor beta chains from one specimen sequenced in a study of beta chain features in type 1 diabetes. cDNA synthesis used the whole RNA isolate, giving expressed TCRB sequences. Assay: immunoSEQ multiplex PCR; the TCRdb copy retains only in-frame clones and omits some. Among roughly 240,000 clones, 11% to 15% were seen once, and the ten largest hold roughly 0.028%. Source material: naive CD4+ T cells from blood. All receptors come from a woman in her thirties or forties in good health.

This clone was counted only a few times. The CDR3 DNA reads as TGTGCCAGTAGTATCGGGACAGGGCTTTCCTACGAGCAGTACTTC. This sequence encodes CASSIGTGLSYEQYF. The V gene is TRBV19, the J gene TRBJ2-7; 9 positions agree with TRBD1. Germline values: CDR1 LNHDA, CDR2 SQIVND (reference sequence). Trimming took 3 bases from V and 1 from J; bases not matched to a gene: 4. CDR3 length: 15 amino acids.

This clone was recorded a few times. J is TRBJ2-1 and V is TRBV18; 7 bases fit TRBD1. Trimming removed 6 bases from V and 0 bases from J; junction bases left unmatched: 5. Germline V gives CDR1 KGHSH, CDR2 LQKENI. The CDR3 is 15 residues long. Written as DNA, the CDR3 is TGTGCCAGCTCGGTAGCAGGGGGCTCCTACAATGAGCAGTTCTTC. This gives the protein CASSVAGGSYNEQFF.

The V gene is TRBV5-4, the J gene TRBJ2-3; a possible D gene is TRBD2 (6 bases). The CDR3 totals 16 residues. Trimming left V 0 bases short and J 0 bases short, with 11 bases between. The V gene's germline CDR1 is SGHNT and CDR2 YYREEE (reference sequence). The CDR3 DNA reads TGTGCCAGCAGCTTGGTTGTGGGGGGAAGCACAGATACGCAGTATTTT. Translated: CASSLVVGGSTDTQYF. The full variable domain, with the rest looked up from reference TRBV5-4 and TRBJ2-3, is ETGVTQSPTHLIKTRGQQVTLRCSSQSGHNTVSWYQQALGQGPQFIFQYYREEENGRGNFPPRFSGLQFPNYSSELNVNALELDDSALYLCASSLVVGGSTDTQYFGPGTRLTVL.

This clone was recorded a few times. The chain uses TRBV6-5 and TRBJ2-1; D is unresolved. Deletions cut 6 bases from V and 10 bases from J, with 10 bases between. Germline CDR1 reads MNHEY; CDR2 reads SVGAGI. The CDR3 is made up of 11 amino acids. For the CDR3, the DNA is TGTGCCAGCAGCCGAGGTGAGGAGCAGTTCTTC. Its translation is CASSRGEEQFF.

The rearrangement uses TRBV27 and TRBJ1-1, with a tentative D call TRBD1 (6 bases). V gave up 3 bases and J gave up 3 bases, with 8 bases separating them. CDR3 size: 13 residues. From germline, CDR1 is MNHEY and CDR2 SMNVEV (reference sequence). CDR3 sequence (DNA): TGTGCCAGCAGTTTCGACAGGTACACTGAAGCTTTCTTT. It specifies CASSFDRYTEAFF.

This clone came up a few times. The chain combines TRBV15 with TRBJ1-2; 7 bases agree with TRBD1. CDR1 and CDR2 from the germline V gene are LNHNV and YYDKDF (reference sequence). CDR3 length: 16 residues. V was pared by 1 base and J by 7 bases, with 12 bases of the junction left unmatched. The CDR3 bases are TGTGCCACCAGCAGAGTTTTGGACCAGGGGGAAGGTGGCTACACCTTC. Translation gives CATSRVLDQGEGGYTF.

V gene TRBV18 combines with J gene TRBJ2-2; maybe TRBD1 (5 bases). V was trimmed by 5 bases and J by 6 bases, leaving 13 bases between them. This CDR3 is 14 amino acids long. CDR1 and CDR2 from the germline V gene are KGHSH and LQKENI. CDR3 amino acids: CASSARQSPGELFF. The CDR3 DNA reads as TGTGCCAGCTCAGCAAGACAGTCCCCCGGGGAGCTGTTTTTT.

The chain is built from TRBV2 and TRBJ1-2, with D perhaps TRBD1 (5 bases). This CDR3 has 18 residues. V dropped 6 bases and J dropped 1 base, with 24 bases sitting between them. From germline, CDR1 is SNHLY and CDR2 FYNNEI. The CDR3 protein is CASRGGWGRRVVNYGYTF. Written as DNA, the CDR3 is TGTGCCAGCAGAGGAGGGTGGGGACGGAGGGTTGTTAACTATGGCTACACCTTC.

The V call is TRBV18, the J call TRBJ2-5, with D unclear. Germline V CDR1 and CDR2: KGHSH, LQKENI. The CDR3 has 13 residues. Trimming took 6 bases from V and 4 from J, leaving 12 bases between them. The CDR3: CASSANLRETQYF. DNA for the CDR3: TGTGCCAGCTCCGCAAACTTACGAGAGACCCAGTACTTC.

V is TRBV13 and J is TRBJ2-7; 9 bases agree with TRBD1. Losses at the gene ends were 4 bases for V and 3 bases for J; bases not matched to a gene: 4. The CDR3 runs to 14 residues. Germline CDR1 PRHDT, CDR2 FYEKMQ (reference sequence). CDR3 protein: CASSSTTGGYEQYF. The DNA for the CDR3 is TGTGCCAGCAGCTCGACGACAGGGGGCTACGAGCAGTACTTC.

This clone was counted only a few times. J is TRBJ2-2 and V is TRBV11-2, with 13 bases matching TRBD2. This CDR3 spans 16 amino acids. The germline V gene has CDR1 SGHAT and CDR2 FQNNGV. Unmatched junction bases numbered 1, after V lost 0 bases and J lost 6 bases. The CDR3 sequence: CASSLEGTSGAGELFF. CDR3 coding DNA: TGTGCCAGCAGCTTAGAAGGGACTAGCGGGGCCGGGGAGCTGTTTTTT.

The genes are TRBV7-2 and TRBJ2-2, with TRBD2 as a possible D gene (5 bases). The CDR3 is 13 amino acids. V was cut by 5 bases and J by 9 bases, with 13 bases left in between. Looked up from germline, CDR1 is SGHTA and CDR2 is FQGNSA. The DNA for the CDR3 is TGTGCCAGCAGCCTGCGGGCTAGAAGGGAGCTGTTTTTT. Amino acid sequence: CASSLRARRELFF.

This clone occurred a few times. The V and J genes are TRBV6-1 and TRBJ2-7, with TRBD1 matching 8 bases. The germline V gene encodes CDR1 MNHNS and CDR2 SASEGT. Trimming took 3 bases from V and 4 from J; bases not matched to a gene: 5. The CDR3 is made up of 14 amino acids. DNA of the CDR3: TGTGCCAGCAGTGATCGGACAGGGACATACGAGCAGTACTTC. This codes for CASSDRTGTYEQYF.

This clone occurred a few times. This sequence joins TRBV7-2 and TRBJ2-3; 8 bases align to TRBD2. The J segment lost 1 base and the V segment lost 5 bases, leaving 17 bases of the junction unmatched. The germline V gene encodes CDR1 SGHTA and CDR2 FQGNSA. The CDR3 sequence is 19 residues long. As DNA, the CDR3 is TGTGCCAGCAGCCCTCCCTGGCGAGCGGGGGCCACTGGCACAGATACGCAGTATTTT. Translation gives CASSPPWRAGATGTDTQYF.

CDR3 in DNA: TGTGCCAGCAGCCCCGGACAGGGGGCGTCCGGGGAGCTGTTTTTT. This sequence encodes CASSPGQGASGELFF. This sequence joins TRBV11-2 and TRBJ2-2; 11 bases agree with TRBD1. The CDR3 has 15 amino acids. V shed 5 bases, J shed 6 bases, and the junction held 5 bases outside the gene matches. Germline V gives CDR1 SGHAT, CDR2 FQNNGV. The full variable domain, its missing parts supplied by reference TRBV11-2 and TRBJ2-2, is EAGVAQSPRYKIIEKRQSVAFWCNPISGHATLYWYQQILGQGPKLLIQFQNNGVVDDSQLPKDRFSAERLKGVDSTLKIQPAKLEDSAVYLCASSPGQGASGELFFGEGSRLTVL.

The chain is built from TRBV2 and TRBJ2-5, with TRBD2 identical over 14 bases. The CDR3 spans 19 residues. V was clipped by 4 bases and J by 4 bases; unmatched bases: 14. Germline V gives CDR1 SNHLY, CDR2 FYNNEI. Here the CDR3 DNA reads TGTGCCAGCAGTGCCCTACAGACTAGCGGGGGGGCCCTTCGAGAGACCCAGTACTTC. Translating gives CASSALQTSGGALRETQYF. The full variable domain, with the rest looked up from reference TRBV2 and TRBJ2-5, is EPEVTQTPSHQVTQMGQEVILRCVPISNHLYFYWYRQILGQKVEFLVSFYNNEISEKSEIFDDQFSVERPDGSNFTLKIRSTKLEDSAMYFCASSALQTSGGALRETQYFGPGTRLLVL.

The chain couples TRBV19 to TRBJ1-2; D ambiguous. Germline loops: CDR1 LNHDA, CDR2 SQIVND (reference sequence). V was pared by 2 bases and J by 6 bases, with 7 bases between. This CDR3 is 12 amino acids long. In nucleotides, the CDR3 is TGTGCCAGTAGTATAAGAGTAGATGGCTACACCTTC. Translated: CASSIRVDGYTF.

The CDR3 nucleotides read TGTGCCAGTAGTATTCTAGCGGGGCTCTCCTACAATGAGCAGTTCTTC. Translated: CASSILAGLSYNEQFF. This chain joins TRBV19 and TRBJ2-1; the match to TRBD2 covers 9 bases. This CDR3 contains 16 residues. The germline gives CDR1 LNHDA, CDR2 SQIVND (reference sequence). J gave up 0 bases and V 3 bases, and 3 bases lay outside the gene matches.

Concerning this clone itself: A single base separates this from a much larger clone, so it may be a read error. Distinct nucleotide sequences in the sample also encode this CDR3. The chain uses TRBV7-9 and TRBJ2-1, with 13 nucleotides matching TRBD2. Germline-derived CDR1 and CDR2 are SEHNR and FQNEAQ (reference sequence). With 5 bases clipped from V and 10 bases from J, the junction kept 11 bases outside the gene matches. The CDR3 spans 16 residues. The chain's CDR3 is CASSPPLGLAGAEQFF. CDR3 bases: TGTGCCAGCAGCCCCCCACTAGGACTAGCGGGGGCGGAGCAGTTCTTC.

This clone has just a few counts. The chain has TRBV6-1 and TRBJ2-5; the D is unclear. The CDR3 extends over 13 amino acids. Germline assignment: CDR1 MNHNS and CDR2 SASEGT. Trimming took 6 bases from V and 5 from J, leaving 13 bases between them. As DNA, the CDR3 is TGTGCCAGCAGGTTCCCTTTTGCGGAGACCCAGTACTTC. Protein sequence: CASRFPFAETQYF.

The rearrangement uses TRBV28 and TRBJ1-5; 12 bases fit TRBD1. Germline CDR1 and CDR2: MDHEN and SYDVKM. The V gene end was trimmed by 2 bases and the J gene end by 4 bases; junction bases not matched to a gene: 12. The CDR3 is 19 amino acids. CDR3 amino acids: CASSLKSWWDRGRNQPQHF. CDR3 in DNA: TGTGCCAGCAGTTTAAAGTCTTGGTGGGACAGGGGGCGGAATCAGCCCCAGCATTTT.

This chain links TRBV19 with TRBJ2-6; the D gene is possibly TRBD1 (5 bases). CDR3 size: 14 residues. In germline, CDR1 is LNHDA, CDR2 SQIVND (reference sequence). V lost 4 bases, J lost 3 bases, and 7 bases lay in between. Here the CDR3 reads CASSRGYGANVLTF. In DNA, the CDR3 is TGTGCCAGTAGTAGGGGCTATGGGGCCAACGTCCTGACTTTC.

In this sample, this clone turned up a few times. The chain couples TRBV29-1 to TRBJ1-5; a possible D gene is TRBD1 (5 bases). Trimming pared 5 bases from V and 6 bases from J, leaving 11 bases between. From germline, CDR1 is SQVTM and CDR2 ANQGSEA. The CDR3 covers 12 residues. CDR3 loop: CSVWQGGQPQHF. In DNA form, the CDR3 reads TGCAGCGTTTGGCAGGGAGGTCAGCCCCAGCATTTT.

V gene TRBV18 combines with J gene TRBJ1-1; D is possibly TRBD1 (5 bases). Trimming removed 3 bases at V and 3 bases at J, with 11 bases between. CDR1 and CDR2 from the germline V gene are KGHSH and LQKENI. This CDR3 has 14 residues. The CDR3 nucleotides are TGTGCCAGCTCACCGGGACGGGGGGACACTGAAGCTTTCTTT. Amino acids: CASSPGRGDTEAFF.

This clone has a handful of counts. This chain connects TRBV27 to TRBJ2-7, with D possibly TRBD1 on 6 matching bases. In germline, CDR1 is MNHEY, CDR2 SMNVEV (reference sequence). V lost 6 bases and J lost 1, with 22 bases in between. This CDR3 has 17 residues. As DNA, the CDR3 is TGTGCCAGCAGCCGAGTAGGTCAGGGGAATAAATCCTACGAGCAGTACTTC. Translation gives CASSRVGQGNKSYEQYF.

This chain uses TRBV19 with TRBJ2-2, with D possibly matching TRBD2 (5 bases). Germline V gene data show CDR1 as LNHDA and CDR2 as SQIVND (reference sequence). This CDR3 spans 15 amino acids. With 3 bases removed from V and 1 base from J, the gap between germline ends came to 9 bases. DNA for the CDR3: TGTGCCAGTAGTATCCTGGCGGGGAACACCGGGGAGCTGTTTTTT. Translated, it gives CASSILAGNTGELFF.

This chain uses TRBV9 with TRBJ1-2; D not resolved. V gave up 0 bases and J gave up 8 bases, with 14 bases separating them. Germline values: CDR1 SGDLS, CDR2 YYNGEE. The CDR3 length is 14 residues. The CDR3 DNA reads as TGTGCCAGCAGCGTAGTCCCAGGATCGGGAGGCTACACCTTC. It is translated as CASSVVPGSGGYTF.

This clone has only a few counts. V and J are TRBV10-3 and TRBJ2-3, with D possibly matching TRBD2 (6 bases). The germline V and J ends were trimmed by 10 bases and 6 bases, with 14 bases remaining between them. This CDR3 has 12 amino acids. The germline V gene has CDR1 ENHRY and CDR2 SYGVKD. CDR3 loop: CASQEGTDTQYF. Written as DNA, the CDR3 is TGTGCCAGTCAGGAGGGGACGGATACGCAGTATTTT.

V gene TRBV29-1 combines with J gene TRBJ1-6, with D unclear. The CDR3 contains 13 residues. The germline V gene has CDR1 SQVTM and CDR2 ANQGSEA. V lost 4 bases and J lost 3, with 7 bases in between. CDR3 nucleotides: TGCAGCGTTGCGGGAAACTATAATTCACCCCTCCACTTT. This codes for CSVAGNYNSPLHF. The whole variable domain, filled in from reference TRBV29-1 and TRBJ1-6, reads SAVISQKPSRDICQRGTSLTIQCQVDSQVTMMFWYRQQPGQSLTLIATANQGSEATYESGFVIDKFPISRPNLTFSTLTVSNMSPEDSSIYLCSVAGNYNSPLHFGNGTRLTVT.

This chain connects TRBV6-5 to TRBJ2-2; D gene uncertain. The CDR3 sequence is 11 residues long. The V gene lost 5 bases and the J gene lost 6 bases, with 4 bases spanning the gap. CDR1 is MNHEY and CDR2 is SVGAGI in the germline V gene. The CDR3 protein is CASSAAGELFF. Here the CDR3 DNA reads TGTGCCAGCAGTGCGGCCGGGGAGCTGTTTTTT.

The chain is built from TRBV7-9 and TRBJ2-5; 9 nucleotides align to TRBD2. V gave up 2 bases and J gave up 1 base; unmatched junction bases: 8. The CDR3 length is 17 residues. CDR1 is SEHNR, CDR2 FQNEAQ, per germline (reference sequence). CDR3 amino acids: CASSLTRLAGSQETQYF. The CDR3 nucleotides read TGTGCCAGCAGCTTAACTCGCCTAGCGGGGAGCCAAGAGACCCAGTACTTC.

The chain combines TRBV27 with TRBJ2-4, with 16 bases fitting TRBD2. V was clipped by 5 bases and J by 0 bases; unmatched bases: 4. This CDR3 has 18 residues. Germline assignment: CDR1 MNHEY and CDR2 SMNVEV (reference sequence). The CDR3 DNA is TGTGCCAGCAGTGGGACTAGCGGGGGGGAAGTAGCCAAAAACATTCAGTACTTC. Protein: CASSGTSGGEVAKNIQYF.